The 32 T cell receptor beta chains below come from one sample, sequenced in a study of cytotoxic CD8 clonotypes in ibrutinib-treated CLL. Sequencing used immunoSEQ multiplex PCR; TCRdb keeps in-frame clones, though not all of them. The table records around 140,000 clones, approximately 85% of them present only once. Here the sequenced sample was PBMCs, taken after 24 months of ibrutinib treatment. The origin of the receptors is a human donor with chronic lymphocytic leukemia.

The CDR3 bases are TGTGCCAGCAGCCATAGCGGGAGGACTCTCACAGATACGCAGTATTTT. Translated: CASSHSGRTLTDTQYF. This sequence joins TRBV7-2 and TRBJ2-3; 10 bases match TRBD2. Germline assignment: CDR1 SGHTA and CDR2 FQGNSA. With 5 bases clipped from V and 2 bases from J, the junction kept 7 bases outside the gene matches. This CDR3 is built from 16 residues.

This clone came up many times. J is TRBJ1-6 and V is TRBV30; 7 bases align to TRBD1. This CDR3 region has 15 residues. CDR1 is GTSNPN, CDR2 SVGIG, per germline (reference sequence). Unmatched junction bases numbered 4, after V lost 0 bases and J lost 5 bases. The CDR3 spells CAWSVGDSNNSPLHF. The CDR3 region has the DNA TGTGCCTGGAGTGTCGGGGACAGTAATAATTCACCCCTCCACTTT.

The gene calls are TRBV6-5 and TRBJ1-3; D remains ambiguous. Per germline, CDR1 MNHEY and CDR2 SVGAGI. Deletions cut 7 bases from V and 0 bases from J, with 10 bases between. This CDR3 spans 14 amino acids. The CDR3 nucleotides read TGTGCCAGCACCAGAGACCCCTCTGGAAACACCATATATTTT. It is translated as CASTRDPSGNTIYF.

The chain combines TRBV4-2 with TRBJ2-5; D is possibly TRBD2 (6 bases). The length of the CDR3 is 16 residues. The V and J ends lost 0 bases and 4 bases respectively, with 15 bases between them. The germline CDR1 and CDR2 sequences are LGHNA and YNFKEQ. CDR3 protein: CASSQEIPISGETQYF. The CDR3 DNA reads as TGTGCCAGCAGCCAAGAGATCCCGATTAGCGGAGAGACCCAGTACTTC.

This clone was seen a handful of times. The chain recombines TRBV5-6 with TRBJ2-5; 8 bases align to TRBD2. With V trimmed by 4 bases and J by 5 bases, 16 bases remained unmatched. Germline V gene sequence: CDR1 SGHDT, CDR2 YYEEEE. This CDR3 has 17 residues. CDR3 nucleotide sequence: TGTGCCAGCAGCCACTACCTGGGGCGGGGGGATAGTGAGACCCAGTACTTC. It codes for CASSHYLGRGDSETQYF.

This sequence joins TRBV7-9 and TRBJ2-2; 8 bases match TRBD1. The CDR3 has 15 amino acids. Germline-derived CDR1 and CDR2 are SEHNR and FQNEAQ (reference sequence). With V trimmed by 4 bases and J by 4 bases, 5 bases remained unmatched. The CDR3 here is CASSSDRGRTGELFF. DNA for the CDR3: TGTGCCAGCAGCTCCGACAGGGGCCGCACCGGGGAGCTGTTTTTT.

The CDR3 protein is CAIGTGDPGIGDTQYF. CDR3 bases: TGTGCCATCGGGACCGGGGACCCCGGTATCGGTGATACGCAGTATTTT. The chain combines TRBV10-3 with TRBJ2-3; the D call may be TRBD1 or TRBD2 (5 bases each). V lost 8 bases and J 6 bases, leaving 24 bases between the germline ends. The CDR3 sequence is 16 residues long. Germline CDR1 ENHRY, CDR2 SYGVKD.

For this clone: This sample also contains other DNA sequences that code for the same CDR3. The CDR3 nucleotides read TGTGCCAGCAGTTTCCCGAGCTCCTACGAGCAGTACTTC. The encoded protein is CASSFPSSYEQYF. V and J are TRBV28 and TRBJ2-7; the D is unclear. Between the trimmed V and J ends, which lost 3 bases and 0 bases, there was a span of 6 bases. The CDR3 extends over 13 amino acids. Germline V CDR1 and CDR2: MDHEN, SYDVKM.

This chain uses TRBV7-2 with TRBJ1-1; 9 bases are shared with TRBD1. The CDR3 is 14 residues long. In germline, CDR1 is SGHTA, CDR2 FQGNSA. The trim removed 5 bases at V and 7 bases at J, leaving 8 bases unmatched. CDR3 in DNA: TGTGCCAGCAGCCCGCATACAGGGGGCGGTGAAGCTTTCTTT. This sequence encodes CASSPHTGGGEAFF.

DNA of the CDR3: TGTGCCAGCAGCTTAGTGGCTAGCGGGAAGTACGAGCAGTACTTC. This encodes CASSLVASGKYEQYF. This sequence joins TRBV7-2 and TRBJ2-7; 9 positions match TRBD2. Looked up from germline, CDR1 is SGHTA and CDR2 is FQGNSA. The CDR3 is made up of 15 amino acids. Trimming at V came to 1 base and at J to 4 bases, leaving 5 bases not matched to a gene.

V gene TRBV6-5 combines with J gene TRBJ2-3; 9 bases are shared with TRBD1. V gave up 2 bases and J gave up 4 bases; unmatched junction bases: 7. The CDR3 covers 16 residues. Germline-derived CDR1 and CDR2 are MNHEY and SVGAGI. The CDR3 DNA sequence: TGTGCCAGCAGTTACGGGGGGACAGGGAAGGCAGATACGCAGTATTTT. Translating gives CASSYGGTGKADTQYF.

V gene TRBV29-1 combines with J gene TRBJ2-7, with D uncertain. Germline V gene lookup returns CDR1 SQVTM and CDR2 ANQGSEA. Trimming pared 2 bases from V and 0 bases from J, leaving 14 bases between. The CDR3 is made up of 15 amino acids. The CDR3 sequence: CSVELQATSSYEQYF. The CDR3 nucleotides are TGCAGCGTTGAACTCCAAGCTACCAGCTCCTACGAGCAGTACTTC.

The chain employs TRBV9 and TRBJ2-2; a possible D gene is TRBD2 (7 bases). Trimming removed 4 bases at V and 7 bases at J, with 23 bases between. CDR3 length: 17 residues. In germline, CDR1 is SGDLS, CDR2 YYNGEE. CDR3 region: CASSPSWGGRVGGELFF. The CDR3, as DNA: TGTGCCAGCAGCCCATCATGGGGGGGGCGCGTCGGCGGGGAGCTGTTTTTT.

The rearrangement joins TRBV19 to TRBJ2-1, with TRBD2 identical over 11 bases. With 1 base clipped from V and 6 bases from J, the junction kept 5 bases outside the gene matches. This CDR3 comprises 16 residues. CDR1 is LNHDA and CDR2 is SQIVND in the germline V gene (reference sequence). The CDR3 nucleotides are TGTGCCAGTAGTATAGTCGAGACTAGCGGGGCCAATGAGCAGTTCTTC. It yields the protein CASSIVETSGANEQFF.

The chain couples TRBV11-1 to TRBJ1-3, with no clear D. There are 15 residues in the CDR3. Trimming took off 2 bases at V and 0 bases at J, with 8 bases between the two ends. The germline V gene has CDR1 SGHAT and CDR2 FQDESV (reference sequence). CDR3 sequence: CASSLSASSGNTIYF. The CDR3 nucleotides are TGTGCCAGCAGCTTATCAGCGAGCTCTGGAAACACCATATATTTT. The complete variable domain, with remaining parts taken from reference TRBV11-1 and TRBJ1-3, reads EAEVAQSPRYKITEKSQAVAFWCDPISGHATLYWYRQILGQGPELLVQFQDESVVDDSQLPKDRFSAERLKGVDSTLKIQPAELGDSAMYLCASSLSASSGNTIYFGEGSWLTVV.

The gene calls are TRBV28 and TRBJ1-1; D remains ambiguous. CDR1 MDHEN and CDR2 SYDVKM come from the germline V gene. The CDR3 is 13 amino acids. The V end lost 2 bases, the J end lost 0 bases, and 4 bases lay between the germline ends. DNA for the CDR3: TGTGCCAGCAGTTTACCAGTGAACACTGAAGCTTTCTTT. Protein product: CASSLPVNTEAFF.

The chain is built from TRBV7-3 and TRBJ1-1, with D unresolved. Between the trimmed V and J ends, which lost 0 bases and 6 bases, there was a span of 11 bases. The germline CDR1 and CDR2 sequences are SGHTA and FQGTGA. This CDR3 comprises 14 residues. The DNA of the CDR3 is TGTGCCAGCAGCTTAACGGCCTTGGGAGCTGAAGCTTTCTTT. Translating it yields CASSLTALGAEAFF.

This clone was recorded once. CDR3 loop: CASTLHDSREAFF. The CDR3 DNA reads as TGTGCCAGCACCCTTCATGACAGCCGTGAAGCTTTCTTT. The chain is built from TRBV28 and TRBJ1-1; tentatively, D is TRBD1 (5 bases). The ends were cut back, 7 bases at V and 7 bases at J, with 16 bases in the middle. Germline lookup yields CDR1 MDHEN and CDR2 SYDVKM. The CDR3 has 13 amino acids.

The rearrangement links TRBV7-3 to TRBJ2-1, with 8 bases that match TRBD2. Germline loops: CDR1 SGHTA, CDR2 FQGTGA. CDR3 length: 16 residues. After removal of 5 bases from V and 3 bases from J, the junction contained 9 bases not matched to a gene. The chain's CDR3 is CASSDSAGTSYNEQFF. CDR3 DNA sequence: TGTGCCAGCAGCGACTCCGCCGGGACTAGCTACAATGAGCAGTTCTTC.

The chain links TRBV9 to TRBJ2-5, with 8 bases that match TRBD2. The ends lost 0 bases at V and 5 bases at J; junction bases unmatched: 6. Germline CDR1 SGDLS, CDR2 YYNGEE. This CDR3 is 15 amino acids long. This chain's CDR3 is CASSVVGGVGETQYF. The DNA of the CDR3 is TGTGCCAGCAGCGTAGTCGGGGGGGTAGGCGAGACCCAGTACTTC.

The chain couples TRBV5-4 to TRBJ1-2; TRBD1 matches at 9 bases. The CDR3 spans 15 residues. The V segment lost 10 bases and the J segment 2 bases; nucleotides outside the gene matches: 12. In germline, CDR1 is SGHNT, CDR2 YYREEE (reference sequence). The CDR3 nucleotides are TGTGCCGCCAGAGGCGGGACAGGGACCAACTATGGCTACACCTTC. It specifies CAARGGTGTNYGYTF.

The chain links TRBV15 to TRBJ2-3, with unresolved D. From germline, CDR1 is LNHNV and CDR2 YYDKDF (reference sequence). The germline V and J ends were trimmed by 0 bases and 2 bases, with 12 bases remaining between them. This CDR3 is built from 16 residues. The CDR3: CATSRDLYGPTDTQYF. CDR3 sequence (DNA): TGTGCCACCAGCAGAGATTTGTACGGGCCCACAGATACGCAGTATTTT.

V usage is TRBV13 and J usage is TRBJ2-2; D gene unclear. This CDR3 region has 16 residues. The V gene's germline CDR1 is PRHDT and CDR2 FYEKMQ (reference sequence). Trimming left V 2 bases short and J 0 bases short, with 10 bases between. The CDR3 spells CASSLQLNANTGELFF. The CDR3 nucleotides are TGTGCCAGCAGCTTACAATTGAACGCGAACACCGGGGAGCTGTTTTTT.

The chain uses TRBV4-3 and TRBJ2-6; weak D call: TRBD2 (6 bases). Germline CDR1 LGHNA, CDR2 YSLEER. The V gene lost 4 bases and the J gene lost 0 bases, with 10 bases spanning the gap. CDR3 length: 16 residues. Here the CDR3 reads CASSRETSSGANVLTF. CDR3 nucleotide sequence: TGCGCCAGCAGCCGTGAGACTAGCTCTGGGGCCAACGTCCTGACTTTC.

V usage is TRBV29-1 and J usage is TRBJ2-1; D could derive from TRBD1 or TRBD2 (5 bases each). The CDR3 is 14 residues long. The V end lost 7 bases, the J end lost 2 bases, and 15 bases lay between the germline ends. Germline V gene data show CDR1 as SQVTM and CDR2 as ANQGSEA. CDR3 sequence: CSGTPGTAYNEQFF. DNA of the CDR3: TGCAGCGGGACTCCCGGGACGGCCTACAATGAGCAGTTCTTC.

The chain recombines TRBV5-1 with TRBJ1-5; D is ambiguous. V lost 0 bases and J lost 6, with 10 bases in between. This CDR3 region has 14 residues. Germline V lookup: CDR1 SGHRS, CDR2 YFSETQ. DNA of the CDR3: TGCGCCAGCAGCTTGGAGGGAAGTGCTCAGCCCCAGCATTTT. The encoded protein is CASSLEGSAQPQHF.

The CDR3 reads CASSEGLGGGTEAFF. CDR3 in DNA: TGTGCCAGCAGTGAAGGGTTGGGGGGCGGCACTGAAGCTTTCTTT. V is TRBV2 and J is TRBJ1-1; D perhaps matches TRBD1 (6 bases). V was shortened by 1 base and J by 4 bases, with 13 bases between the two germline ends. The germline CDR1 and CDR2 sequences are SNHLY and FYNNEI. This CDR3 is built from 15 residues.

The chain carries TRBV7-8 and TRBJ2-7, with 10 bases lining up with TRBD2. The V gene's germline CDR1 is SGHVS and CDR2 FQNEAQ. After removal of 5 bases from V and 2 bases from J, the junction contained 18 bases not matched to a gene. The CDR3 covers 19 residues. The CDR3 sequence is CASSAPGLAYPLGAYEQYF. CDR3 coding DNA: TGTGCCAGCAGCGCTCCGGGACTAGCGTATCCACTCGGGGCCTACGAGCAGTACTTC.

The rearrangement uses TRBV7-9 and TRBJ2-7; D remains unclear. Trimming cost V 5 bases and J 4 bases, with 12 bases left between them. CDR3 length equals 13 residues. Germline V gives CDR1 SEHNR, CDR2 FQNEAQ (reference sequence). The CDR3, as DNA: TGTGCCAGCAGCCCTAGGGTGGAGTACGAGCAGTACTTC. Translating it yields CASSPRVEYEQYF.

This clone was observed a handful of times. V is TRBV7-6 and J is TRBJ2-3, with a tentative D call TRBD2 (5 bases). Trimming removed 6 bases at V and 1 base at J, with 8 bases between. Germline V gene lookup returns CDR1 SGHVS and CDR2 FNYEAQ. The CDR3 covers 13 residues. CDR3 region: CASRVDCTDTQYF. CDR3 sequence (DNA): TGTGCCAGCAGGGTGGACTGCACAGATACGCAGTATTTT.

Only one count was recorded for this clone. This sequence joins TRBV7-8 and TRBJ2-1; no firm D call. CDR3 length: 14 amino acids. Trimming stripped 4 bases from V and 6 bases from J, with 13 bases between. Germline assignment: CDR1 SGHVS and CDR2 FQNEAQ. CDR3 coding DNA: TGTGCCAGCAGCTACTCCGAAATGGTCAATGAGCAGTTCTTC. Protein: CASSYSEMVNEQFF.

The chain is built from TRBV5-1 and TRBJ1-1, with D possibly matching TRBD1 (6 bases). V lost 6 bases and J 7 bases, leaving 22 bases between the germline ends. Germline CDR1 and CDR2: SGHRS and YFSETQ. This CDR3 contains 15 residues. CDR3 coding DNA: TGCGCCAGCACCCTTGGAGGGGGTGATTATGGTGAAGCTTTCTTT. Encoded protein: CASTLGGGDYGEAFF.